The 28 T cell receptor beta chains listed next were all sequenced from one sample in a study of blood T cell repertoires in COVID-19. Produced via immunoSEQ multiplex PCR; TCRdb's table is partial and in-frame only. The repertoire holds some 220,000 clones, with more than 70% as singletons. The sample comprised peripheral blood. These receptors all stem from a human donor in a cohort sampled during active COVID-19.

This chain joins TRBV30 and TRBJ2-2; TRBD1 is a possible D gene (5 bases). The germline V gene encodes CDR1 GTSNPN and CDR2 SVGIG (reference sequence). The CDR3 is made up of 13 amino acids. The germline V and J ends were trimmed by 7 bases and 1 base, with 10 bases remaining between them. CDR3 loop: CAYRQMNTGELFF. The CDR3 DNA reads TGTGCCTACCGACAGATGAACACCGGGGAGCTGTTTTTT.

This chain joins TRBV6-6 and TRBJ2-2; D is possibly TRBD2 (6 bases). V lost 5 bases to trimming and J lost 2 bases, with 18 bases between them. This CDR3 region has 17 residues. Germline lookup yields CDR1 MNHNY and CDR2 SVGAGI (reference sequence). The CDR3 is CASSQPAGTFNTGELFF. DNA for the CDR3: TGTGCCAGCAGTCAACCCGCCGGGACTTTCAACACCGGGGAGCTGTTTTTT.

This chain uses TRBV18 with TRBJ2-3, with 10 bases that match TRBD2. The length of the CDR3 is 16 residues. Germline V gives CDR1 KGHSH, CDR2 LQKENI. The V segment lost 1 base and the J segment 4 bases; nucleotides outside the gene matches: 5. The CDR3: CASSPLLAGDSDTQYF. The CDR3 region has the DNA TGTGCCAGCTCACCACTCCTAGCGGGGGATTCAGATACGCAGTATTTT.

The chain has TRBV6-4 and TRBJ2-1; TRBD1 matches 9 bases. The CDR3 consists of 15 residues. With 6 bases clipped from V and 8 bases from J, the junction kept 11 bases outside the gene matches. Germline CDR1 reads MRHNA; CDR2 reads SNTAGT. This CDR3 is CASSLGQGSYDEQFF. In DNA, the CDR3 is TGTGCCAGCAGCCTGGGACAGGGTAGTTACGATGAGCAGTTCTTC.

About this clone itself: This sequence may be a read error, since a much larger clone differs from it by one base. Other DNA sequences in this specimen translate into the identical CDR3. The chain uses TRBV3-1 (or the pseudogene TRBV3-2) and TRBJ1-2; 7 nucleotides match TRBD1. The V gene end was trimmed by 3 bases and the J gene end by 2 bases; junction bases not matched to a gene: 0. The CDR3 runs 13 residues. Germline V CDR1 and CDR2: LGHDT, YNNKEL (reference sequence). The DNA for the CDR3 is TGTGCCAGCAGCCAGGGACAGAACTATGGCTACACCTTC. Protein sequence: CASSQGQNYGYTF.

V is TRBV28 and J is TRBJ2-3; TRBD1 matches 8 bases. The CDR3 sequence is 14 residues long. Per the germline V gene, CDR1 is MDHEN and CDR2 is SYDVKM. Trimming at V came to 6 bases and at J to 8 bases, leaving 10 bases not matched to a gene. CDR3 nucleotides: TGTGCCAGCAGCGACCGCAGGGGGCGGGGTACGCAGTATTTT. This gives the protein CASSDRRGRGTQYF. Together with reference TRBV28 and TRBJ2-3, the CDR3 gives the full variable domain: DVKVTQSSRYLVKRTGEKVFLECVQDMDHENMFWYRQDPGLGLRLIYFSYDVKMKEKGDIPEGYSVSREKKERFSLILESASTNQTSMYLCASSDRRGRGTQYFGPGTRLTVL.

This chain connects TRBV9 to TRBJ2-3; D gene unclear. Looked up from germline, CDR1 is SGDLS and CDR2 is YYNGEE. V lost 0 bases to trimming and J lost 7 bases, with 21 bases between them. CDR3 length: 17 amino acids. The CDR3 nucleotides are TGTGCCAGCAGCGTAGGCCCTCAACTCAGGTCCGTGAATACGCAGTATTTT. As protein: CASSVGPQLRSVNTQYF.

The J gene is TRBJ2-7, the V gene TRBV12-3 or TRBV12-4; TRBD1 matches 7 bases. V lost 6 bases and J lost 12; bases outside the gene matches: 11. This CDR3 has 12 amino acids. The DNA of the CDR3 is TGTGCCAGCAGCCGGGGACAGCCTTCCCGGTACTTC. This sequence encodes CASSRGQPSRYF.

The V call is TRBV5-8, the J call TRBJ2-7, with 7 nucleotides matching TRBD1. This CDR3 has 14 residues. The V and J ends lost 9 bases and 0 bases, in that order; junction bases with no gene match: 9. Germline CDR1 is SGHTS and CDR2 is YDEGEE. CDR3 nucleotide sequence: TGTGCCACCCTAAGGGACAGTTACTCCTACGAGCAGTACTTC. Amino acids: CATLRDSYSYEQYF.

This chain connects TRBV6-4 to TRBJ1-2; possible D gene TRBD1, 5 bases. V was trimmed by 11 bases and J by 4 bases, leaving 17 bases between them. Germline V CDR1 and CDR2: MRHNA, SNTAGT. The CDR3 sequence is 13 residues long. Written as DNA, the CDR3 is TGTGCCGGCCAGGGCAGGGCAAGCTATGGCTACACCTTC. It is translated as CAGQGRASYGYTF.

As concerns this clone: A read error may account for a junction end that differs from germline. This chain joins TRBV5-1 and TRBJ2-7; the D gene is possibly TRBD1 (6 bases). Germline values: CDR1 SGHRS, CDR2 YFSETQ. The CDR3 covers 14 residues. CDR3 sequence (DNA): TGCGCCAGCAGCTTGGGACAGGTTTCCTCCGAGCAGTACTTC. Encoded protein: CASSLGQVSSEQYF.

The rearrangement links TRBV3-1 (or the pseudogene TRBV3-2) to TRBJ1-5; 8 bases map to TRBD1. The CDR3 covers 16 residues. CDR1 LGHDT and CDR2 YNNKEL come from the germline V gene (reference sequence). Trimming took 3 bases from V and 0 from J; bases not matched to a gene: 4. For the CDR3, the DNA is TGTGCCAGCAGCCACAGGGGGCCGGATAGCAATCAGCCCCAGCATTTT. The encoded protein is CASSHRGPDSNQPQHF.

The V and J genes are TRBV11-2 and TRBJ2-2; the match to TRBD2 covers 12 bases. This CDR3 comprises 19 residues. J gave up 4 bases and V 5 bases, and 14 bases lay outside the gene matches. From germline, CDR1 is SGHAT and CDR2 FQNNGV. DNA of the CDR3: TGTGCCAGCAGCCCGCTTGGGGTTCCTAGCGGGGGGGCCACCGGGGAGCTGTTTTTT. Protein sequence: CASSPLGVPSGGATGELFF.

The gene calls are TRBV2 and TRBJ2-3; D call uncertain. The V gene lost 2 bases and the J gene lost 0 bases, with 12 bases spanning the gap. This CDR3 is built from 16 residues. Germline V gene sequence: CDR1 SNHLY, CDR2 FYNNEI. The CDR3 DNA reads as TGTGCCAGCAGTGAAAGTGGGCGCCTTAGCACAGATACGCAGTATTTT. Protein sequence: CASSESGRLSTDTQYF. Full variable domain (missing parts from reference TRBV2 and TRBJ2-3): EPEVTQTPSHQVTQMGQEVILRCVPISNHLYFYWYRQILGQKVEFLVSFYNNEISEKSEIFDDQFSVERPDGSNFTLKIRSTKLEDSAMYFCASSESGRLSTDTQYFGPGTRLTVL.

The CDR3 DNA reads as TGTGCCAGCAGCCAAGTCGATAGGACCCAGTACTTC. Its translation is CASSQVDRTQYF. The chain recombines TRBV14 with TRBJ2-5, with D hard to call. V was trimmed by 1 base and J by 7 bases, leaving 7 bases between them. From germline, CDR1 is SGHDN and CDR2 FVKESK. The CDR3 spans 12 residues.

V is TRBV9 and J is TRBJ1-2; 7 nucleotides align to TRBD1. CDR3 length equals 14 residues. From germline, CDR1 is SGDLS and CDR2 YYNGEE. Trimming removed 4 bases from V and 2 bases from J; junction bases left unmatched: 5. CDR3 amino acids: CASSTAQGNYGYTF. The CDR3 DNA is TGTGCCAGCAGCACCGCACAGGGGAACTATGGCTACACCTTC.

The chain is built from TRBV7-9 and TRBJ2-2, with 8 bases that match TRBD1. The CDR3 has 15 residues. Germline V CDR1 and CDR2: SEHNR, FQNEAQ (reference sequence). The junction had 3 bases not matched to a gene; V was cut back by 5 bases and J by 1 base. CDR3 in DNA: TGTGCCAGCAGCCGCGGACAGGGGAACACCGGGGAGCTGTTTTTT. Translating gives CASSRGQGNTGELFF. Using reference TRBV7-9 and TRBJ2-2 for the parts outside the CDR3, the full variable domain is DTGVSQNPRHKITKRGQNVTFRCDPISEHNRLYWYRQTLGQGPEFLTYFQNEAQLEKSRLLSDRFSAERPKGSFSTLEIQRTEQGDSAMYLCASSRGQGNTGELFFGEGSRLTVL.

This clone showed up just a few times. CDR3 coding DNA: TGTGCCAGCAGCTCCGGGACAGGGATCTACGAGCAGTACTTC. Its translation: CASSSGTGIYEQYF. The gene calls are TRBV7-8 and TRBJ2-7, with TRBD1 matching 9 bases. In germline, CDR1 is SGHVS, CDR2 FQNEAQ. The V and J ends lost 4 bases and 3 bases, in that order; junction bases with no gene match: 4. There are 14 residues in the CDR3.

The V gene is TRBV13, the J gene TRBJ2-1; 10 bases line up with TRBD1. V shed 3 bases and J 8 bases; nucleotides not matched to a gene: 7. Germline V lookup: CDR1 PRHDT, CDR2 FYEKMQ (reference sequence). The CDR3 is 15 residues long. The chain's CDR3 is CASSLGPGQGYEQFF. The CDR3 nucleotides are TGTGCCAGCAGCTTGGGACCGGGACAGGGGTATGAGCAGTTCTTC.

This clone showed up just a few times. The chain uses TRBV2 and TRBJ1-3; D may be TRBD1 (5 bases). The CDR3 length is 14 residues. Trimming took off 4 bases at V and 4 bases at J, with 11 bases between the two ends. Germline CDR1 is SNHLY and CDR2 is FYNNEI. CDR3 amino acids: CASSVSGYGNTIYF. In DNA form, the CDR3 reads TGTGCCAGCAGTGTTTCAGGGTACGGAAACACCATATATTTT.

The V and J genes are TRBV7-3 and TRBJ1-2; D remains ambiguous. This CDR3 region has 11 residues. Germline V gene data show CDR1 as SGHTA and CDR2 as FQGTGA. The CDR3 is CAALEDYGYTF. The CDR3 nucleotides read TGTGCAGCTTTGGAGGACTATGGCTACACCTTC. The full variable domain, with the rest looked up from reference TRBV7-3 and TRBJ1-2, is GAGVSQTPSNKVTEKGKYVELRCDPISGHTALYWYRQSLGQGPEFLIYFQGTGAADDSGLPNDRFFAVRPEGSVSTLKIQRTERGDSAVYLCAALEDYGYTFGSGTRLTVV.

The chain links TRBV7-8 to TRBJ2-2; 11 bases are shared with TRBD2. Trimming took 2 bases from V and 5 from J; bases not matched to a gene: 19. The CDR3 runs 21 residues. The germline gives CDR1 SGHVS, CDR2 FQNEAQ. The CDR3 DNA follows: TGTGCCAGCAGCTTACCTACTAGCGGGGGCCCTGACACCGTTTATACCGGGGAGCTGTTTTTT. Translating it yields CASSLPTSGGPDTVYTGELFF.

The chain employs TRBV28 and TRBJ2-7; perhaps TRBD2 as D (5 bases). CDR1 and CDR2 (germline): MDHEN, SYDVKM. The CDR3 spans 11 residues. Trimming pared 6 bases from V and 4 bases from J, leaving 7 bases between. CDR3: CASRRVYEQYF. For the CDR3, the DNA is TGTGCCAGCAGGAGGGTTTACGAGCAGTACTTC.

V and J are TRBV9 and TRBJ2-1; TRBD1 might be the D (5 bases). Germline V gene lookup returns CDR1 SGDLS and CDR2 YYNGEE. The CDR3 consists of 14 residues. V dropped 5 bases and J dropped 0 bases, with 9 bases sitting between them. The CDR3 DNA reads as TGTGCCAGCAGAGGGGATAGCTCCTACAATGAGCAGTTCTTC. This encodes CASRGDSSYNEQFF.

The DNA of the CDR3 is TGTGCCAGCAGCTTTCCCGGTGACACCAGCTTGTACTTC. Encoded protein: CASSFPGDTSLYF. The chain links TRBV5-4 to TRBJ2-7; D is unclear. CDR1 is SGHNT and CDR2 is YYREEE in the germline V gene (reference sequence). The CDR3 totals 13 residues. Trimming stripped 2 bases from V and 12 bases from J, with 18 bases between.

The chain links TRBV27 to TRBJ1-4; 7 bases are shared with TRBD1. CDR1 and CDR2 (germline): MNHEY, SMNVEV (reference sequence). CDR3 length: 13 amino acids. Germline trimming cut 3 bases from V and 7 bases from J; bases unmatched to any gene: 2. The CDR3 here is CASSLRTGEKLFF. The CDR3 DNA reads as TGTGCCAGCAGTTTGCGGACAGGTGAAAAACTGTTTTTT.

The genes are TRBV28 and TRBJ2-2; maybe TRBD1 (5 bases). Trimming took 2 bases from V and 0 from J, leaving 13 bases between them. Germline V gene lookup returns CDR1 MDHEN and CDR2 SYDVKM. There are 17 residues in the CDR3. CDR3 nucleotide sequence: TGTGCCAGCAGTTTAGGGGCTTCGGGCGCGAACACCGGGGAGCTGTTTTTT. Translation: CASSLGASGANTGELFF.

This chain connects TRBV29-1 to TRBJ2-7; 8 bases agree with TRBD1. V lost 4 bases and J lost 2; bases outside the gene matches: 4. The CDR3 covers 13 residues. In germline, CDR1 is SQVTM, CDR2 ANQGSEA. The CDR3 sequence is CSVAGTGPYEQYF. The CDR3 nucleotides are TGCAGCGTTGCCGGGACAGGACCCTACGAGCAGTACTTC.